Given below is one T cell receptor beta chain in context. This CDR3 is built from 16 residues. Germline loops: CDR1 GTSNPN, CDR2 SVGIG (reference sequence). V lost 5 bases to trimming and J lost 4 bases; unmatched junction nucleotides: 16. The method was immunoSEQ multiplex PCR; TCRdb's version includes in-frame clones alone and lacks a portion of them. The sample has fewer than 100,000 clones, 75% to 85% seen once. The sample comes from a study of blood T cell repertoires in COVID-19. Study-level background: Acute and convalescent COVID-19 samples came from the United States, Italy and Spain. From T cells, B-cell-depleted T cells, or PBMCs came the material, which was cDNA or gDNA.

Sequencing input: peripheral blood. V usage is TRBV30 and J usage is TRBJ2-7, with 8 nucleotides matching TRBD2. The clonotype was recovered from a man in his 70s with acute or convalescent COVID-19. The DNA for the CDR3 is TGTGCCTGGCATGGGGCGGGAGGCAGGTCCGGGTACGAGCAGTACTTC. It encodes CAWHGAGGRSGYEQYF.